These 5 T cell receptor beta chains share one sample of origin, sequenced in a study of T-cell reconstitution after alpha-beta-depleted transplantation in children. Preparation of the TCRbeta library involved a method that used unique molecular identifiers. TCRdb re-called the PCR reads with MiXCR, one entry per CDR3 protein. The sample lists about 490,000 distinct CDR3 sequences; roughly 10% were seen once. The source was PBMCs, collected before TCRalphabeta/CD19-depleted stem cell transplant. Source of these receptors: a child aged 2-15 years with inherited bone marrow failure, due to receive a stem cell transplant.

This clonotype was picked up many times. This chain joins TRBV12-3 or TRBV12-4 and TRBJ2-1, with 12 nucleotides matching TRBD2. The CDR3 has 16 amino acids. J lost 4 bases, V lost 5 bases, and 6 bases had no gene match. CDR3 region: CASSPTSGSGYNEQFF. The CDR3, as DNA: TGTGCCAGCAGTCCGACTAGCGGGAGTGGGTACAATGAGCAGTTCTTC.

At least ten counts were recorded for this clonotype. V usage is TRBV29-1 and J usage is TRBJ2-3; a weak D match, TRBD2 (5 bases). Deletions cut 8 bases from V and 1 base from J, with 10 bases between. The CDR3 is made up of 12 amino acids. In germline, CDR1 is SQVTM, CDR2 ANQGSEA. In nucleotides, the CDR3 is TGCAGCCTGACCGGGGGCACAGATACGCAGTATTTT. Amino acid sequence: CSLTGGTDTQYF.

This clonotype was counted ten times or more. This rearrangement joins TRBV10-3 to TRBJ1-6, with D unclear. CDR3 length equals 12 residues. Per germline, CDR1 ENHRY and CDR2 SYGVKD. V gave up 7 bases and J gave up 9 bases, with 10 bases separating them. The CDR3 protein is CAIKGGASPLHF. In nucleotides, the CDR3 is TGTGCCATCAAGGGCGGTGCTTCACCCCTCCACTTT.

This clonotype was recorded many times. The genes are TRBV7-2 and TRBJ2-1; 8 nucleotides agree with TRBD2. Germline CDR1 is SGHTA and CDR2 is FQGNSA. The CDR3 is made up of 15 amino acids. V shed 0 bases, J shed 4 bases, and the junction held 2 bases outside the gene matches. The chain's CDR3 is CASSLASGIYNEQFF. CDR3 sequence (DNA): TGTGCCAGCAGCTTAGCTAGCGGGATTTACAATGAGCAGTTCTTC.

This clonotype appeared a few times. The CDR3 here is CASSFLGTSGIMPEQYF. CDR3 nucleotide sequence: TGCGCCAGCAGCTTCCTCGGGACTAGCGGTATTATGCCCGAGCAGTACTTC. This rearrangement joins TRBV5-1 to TRBJ2-7; 11 positions match TRBD2. Germline loops: CDR1 SGHRS, CDR2 YFSETQ. The V gene end was trimmed by 2 bases and the J gene end by 6 bases; junction bases not matched to a gene: 13. CDR3 length: 17 residues.